This T cell receptor (beta chain) derives from a study of identical twins. Study outcomes and limitations: Carriage of fewer insertions was seen in abundant cord blood beta clonotypes, whereas memory repertoires showed none. The study found that models underestimated out-of-frame TCR alpha sharing in monozygotic twins.

On this clonotype: Its cognate antigen is unknown.

With 3 bases removed from V and 3 bases from J, the gap between germline ends came to 17 bases. CDR3 length: 16 residues. The germline gives CDR1 SGHRS, CDR2 YFSETQ. Template switching created a universal primer site, and the cDNA included unique molecular identifiers. One entry per CDR3 protein, called by TCRdb with MiXCR from the 5' RACE reads. The repertoire consists of 450,000 to 600,000 distinct CDR3 sequences, with around 24% occurring once and the leading ten covering approximately 0.5%. These data are also associated with another study on yellow fever vaccine responses in identical twins. That source reports: Convergence reportedly seemed to mark part of the twins' vaccine T cell response, with personalization marking the rest.

This chain joins TRBV5-1 and TRBJ2-3, with D perhaps matching TRBD1 (6 bases). Sequencing was carried out using CD4+ T cells sorted from blood. The clonotype originates from a woman aged 18-29 years in good health. This CDR3 reads CASSYQGRGPTDTQYF. CDR3 nucleotides: TGCGCCAGCAGCTACCAGGGCAGGGGTCCAACAGATACGCAGTATTTT.